These 13 T cell receptor beta chains came from one sample sequenced in a study of T cell changes during pregnancy in multiple sclerosis. The method was immunoSEQ multiplex PCR; TCRdb's version includes in-frame clones alone and lacks a portion of them. The sample has over 30,000 clones; 70% to 90% are singletons. The sample in question was CD8+ T cells from peripheral blood mononuclear cells, obtained in the third trimester of pregnancy. The source is a female donor with multiple sclerosis, enrolled in a pregnancy study.

This rearrangement joins TRBV27 to TRBJ1-2; D uncertain. This CDR3 contains 14 residues. Germline V gene data show CDR1 as MNHEY and CDR2 as SMNVEV (reference sequence). The V gene lost 3 bases and the J gene lost 1 base, with 9 bases spanning the gap. CDR3 in DNA: TGTGCCAGCAGTTTCTCCGCGGGTAACTATGGCTACACCTTC. It yields the protein CASSFSAGNYGYTF.

The chain employs TRBV19 and TRBJ1-5; TRBD1 matches 8 bases. Trimming took 7 bases from V and 0 from J; bases not matched to a gene: 8. The germline V gene has CDR1 LNHDA and CDR2 SQIVND (reference sequence). The CDR3 is 16 amino acids. The CDR3 DNA reads as TGTGCCAGTACCGGACAGGGTAATCCTAGCAATCAGCCCCAGCATTTT. This translates into CASTGQGNPSNQPQHF.

The chain joins TRBV19 to TRBJ2-7; tentative D call: TRBD2 (6 bases). Germline assignment: CDR1 LNHDA and CDR2 SQIVND (reference sequence). The V gene lost 3 bases and the J gene lost 3 bases, with 21 bases spanning the gap. This CDR3 spans 17 amino acids. The DNA of the CDR3 is TGTGCCAGTAGTATTAAGGGTCCCCCGGGAGCGGTCTACGAGCAGTACTTC. This encodes CASSIKGPPGAVYEQYF.

This sequence joins TRBV9 and TRBJ2-1; maybe TRBD2 (7 bases). The V end lost 3 bases, the J end lost 10 bases, and 14 bases lay between the germline ends. The CDR3 contains 13 residues. Germline CDR1 is SGDLS and CDR2 is YYNGEE. CDR3 bases: TGTGCCAGCAGCGCATGGGGGGGGCACGAGCAGTTCTTC. The encoded protein is CASSAWGGHEQFF.

The V call is TRBV5-6, the J call TRBJ2-7, with 7 bases matching TRBD1. This CDR3 comprises 13 residues. J lost 2 bases, V lost 3 bases, and 2 bases had no gene match. Germline V gene sequence: CDR1 SGHDT, CDR2 YYEEEE. The CDR3 region has the DNA TGTGCCAGCAGCTCCGGGACAGCCTACGAGCAGTACTTC. Its protein is CASSSGTAYEQYF.

The gene calls are TRBV7-9 and TRBJ2-3, with D possibly being TRBD2 (7 bases). Trimming pared 5 bases from V and 6 bases from J, leaving 21 bases between. CDR3 size: 16 residues. The germline V gene has CDR1 SEHNR and CDR2 FQNEAQ (reference sequence). The CDR3 loop is CASSPPEGGSRDTQYF. DNA for the CDR3: TGTGCCAGCAGCCCTCCTGAGGGGGGGAGTAGGGATACGCAGTATTTT.

A single count supports this clone. V usage is TRBV30 and J usage is TRBJ2-2; TRBD1 aligns across 8 bases. Germline V gives CDR1 GTSNPN, CDR2 SVGIG (reference sequence). This CDR3 region has 15 residues. The V and J ends lost 5 bases and 3 bases, in that order; junction bases with no gene match: 8. CDR3 sequence: CAWRKTGQDTGELFF. The DNA for the CDR3 is TGTGCCTGGCGCAAAACGGGACAGGACACCGGGGAGCTGTTTTTT.

The chain combines TRBV7-3 with TRBJ2-2, with TRBD1 as a possible D gene (6 bases). CDR1 is SGHTA, CDR2 FQGTGA, per germline. CDR3 length: 17 residues. Trimming took off 2 bases at V and 5 bases at J, with 18 bases between the two ends. CDR3 in DNA: TGTGCCAGCAGCTTATTCCCGGGACCAAGGGGGACCGGGGAGCTGTTTTTT. Translated: CASSLFPGPRGTGELFF.

The gene calls are TRBV2 and TRBJ1-1; 8 bases fit TRBD1. Per germline, CDR1 SNHLY and CDR2 FYNNEI. Germline trimming cut 5 bases from V and 3 bases from J; bases unmatched to any gene: 8. The length of the CDR3 is 15 residues. This chain's CDR3 is CASSKIQGGHTEAFF. The CDR3 coding sequence is TGTGCCAGCAGTAAAATACAGGGGGGACACACTGAAGCTTTCTTT.

The chain joins TRBV27 to TRBJ1-1; D might be TRBD1 (5 bases). There are 13 residues in the CDR3. CDR1 and CDR2 (germline): MNHEY, SMNVEV (reference sequence). V was shortened by 1 base and J by 6 bases, with 9 bases between the two germline ends. In DNA, the CDR3 is TGTGCCAGCAGTTTATGGGGAGGGGCTGAAGCTTTCTTT. It encodes CASSLWGGAEAFF.

The rearrangement joins TRBV19 to TRBJ2-2, with D uncertain. Germline V gene data show CDR1 as LNHDA and CDR2 as SQIVND (reference sequence). There are 15 residues in the CDR3. Trimming took off 5 bases at V and 2 bases at J, with 12 bases between the two ends. The CDR3 nucleotides read TGTGCCAGTAGTCCCATTAGCCCAAACACCGGGGAGCTGTTTTTT. Its protein product is CASSPISPNTGELFF.

The chain couples TRBV2 to TRBJ1-2, with a weak D call TRBD1 (5 bases). Trimming cost V 9 bases and J 1 base, with 15 bases left between them. The germline CDR1 and CDR2 sequences are SNHLY and FYNNEI. This CDR3 region has 14 residues. CDR3 nucleotides: TGTGCCAGTTGGGCGGCAGGGATTAACTATGGCTACACCTTC. It translates to CASWAAGINYGYTF.

This chain joins TRBV19 and TRBJ2-3; D is perhaps TRBD2 (7 bases). The germline V gene encodes CDR1 LNHDA and CDR2 SQIVND (reference sequence). The CDR3 sequence is 15 residues long. The V end was cut by 7 bases, the J end by 3 bases, with 17 bases between. The CDR3 sequence: CASTLGGAGTDTQYF. The CDR3 coding sequence is TGTGCCAGTACCCTGGGGGGGGCTGGGACAGATACGCAGTATTTT.